This T cell receptor (beta chain) was sequenced during a study of blood T cell repertoires in COVID-19 (dated by TCRdb to the early 2020s). For context, the study as a whole: Samples covering the acute and convalescent phases of COVID-19 were provided by collaborators in the United States, Italy and Spain. The prospective study material was composed of cDNA or gDNA derived from T cells, B-cell-depleted T cells, or PBMCs. Subjects who had been exposed to COVID-19, were actively infected with it, or had recovered from it provided the deeply sampled blood TCRbeta repertoires that made up the dataset. The repertoires were released in a freely available public database intended as a resource for research on the immune response to SARS-CoV-2. Samples came from the ongoing ImmuneRACE study (first 160 participants) plus 1,254 subjects from 6 global collaborators. The sample metadata nearly always contained a de-identified subject ID, COVID-19 status, age in years and sex. Where available, HLA class I and class II types were taken from metadata supplied by the sample provider and were not determined by assay-based typing.

The junction carries 10 bases between V and J, which are trimmed by 7 bases and 4 bases respectively. The germline V gene encodes CDR1 MDHEN and CDR2 SYDVKM. The CDR3, cysteine through phenylalanine, is 12 amino acids long. This entry keeps only the CDR3 DNA: 36 bases, framed from base 1. Turning to this clone: Its antigen specificity is not known. Per-nucleotide qualities are absent, and no much larger clonotype sits a single base away.

Whole blood was collected in K2EDTA tubes by collaborating institutions according to the institutions' own protocols. For TCRbeta analysis, collaborator samples were shipped as frozen whole blood, as isolated PBMCs, or as DNA extracted from either sample type. TCRbeta CDR3 regions were amplified from genomic DNA by means of the immunoSEQ Assay, a bias-controlled multiplex PCR. The authors' analysis ran thus. The number of nucleated cells in each sample was estimated by amplification of reference gene primers within the assay. To quantify the absolute abundance of each unique TCRbeta CDR3 rearrangement, sequence reads were collapsed and filtered. For each sample, productive Simpson clonality was calculated as the square root of Simpson's diversity index across productive rearrangements. Here the immuneACCESS table is served through TCRdb, limited to in-frame sequences with V and J called. Missing clones are a known gap in these copies; in checked studies unresolved V genes cover under half, and the rest lacks a known reason. That table is the source of V, J and clone size, and D and trimming were worked out from the DNA. Within this sample are under 300,000 clones, with approximately 85% of them counted one time only. The ten top clones hold 12% of the sample.

On the study overall, not on this receptor specifically: The quantity of clinical and demographic metadata differed by source and by participant and was supplied without curation.

The sequence is built from TRBV28 and TRBJ1-2, and possibly TRBD1, on 6 matching bases. The source is a man aged 80 or over with acute or convalescent COVID-19. Sequences were obtained from peripheral blood. The bases are TGTGCCAGCACCGGGGACATCTATGGCTACACCTTC. It specifies CASTGDIYGYTF.